This record looks at one T cell receptor beta chain sequence and its context. Which antigen it targets is not known. No much larger clonotype is one base removed from it; base qualities were not supplied. The run used an Illumina HiSeq 1500. TCRdb took the public reads, trimmed them with fastp at Q25, ran MiXCR for clone calling and kept in-frame beta chains. Each CDR3 protein gets just one entry, which takes the most common genes and DNA from the rows behind it. The sample yields 900,000 to 950,000 distinct CDR3 sequences; approximately 30% were counted once. The leading ten clones occupy around an eighth of the sample. These data come from a study of T cell repertoires in cytomegalovirus infection (dated by TCRdb to about 2019). At the level of the whole study: The peptide stimulations were aimed at well-studied HLA-B-restricted epitopes as well as recently identified HLA-C-restricted CMV epitopes, whose presentation resists viral immunomodulation. Because public TCR beta signatures pointed to carriage of CMV infection together with the matching HLA type, the HLA type of each donor mattered for the analysis. Findings and caveats that apply to the study as a whole: The ex vivo response was dominated by HLA-C-restricted CMV-specific TCR beta clonotypes, which also provided the single most frequent clonotype in two of eight donors. In both this cohort and an independent roughly 400-donor cohort, the cumulative frequency of public TCR beta family members distinguished carriers of CMV infection plus the relevant HLA type.

What this sample's treatment or condition label stands for: in vitro stimulation with specific CMV peptide epitopes to enrich CMV-specific T cells. Based on the germline V gene (reference sequence), the CDR1 and CDR2 sequences are LNHDA and SQIVND. Between the V and J ends, shortened by 3 bases and 4 bases respectively, the junction contains 10 bases. The CDR3, cysteine through phenylalanine, is 14 amino acids long. The sequence is cut down to CDR3 DNA, 42 bases in frame from base 1. The rearranged chain carries TRBV19 and TRBJ2-1; matching of 6 bases hints at TRBD1 as the D gene. Specimen: cultured CD8+ T cells from PBMCs, collected from culture after CMV antigen stimulation. This TCR was recovered from a human donor in good health (CMV status not recorded). Some clones in this sample may be carry-over from other donors' samples. At the DNA level, the sequence is TGTGCCAGTAGTATTCTAGGACAGTACAATGAGCAGTTCTTC. Its protein reads: CASSILGQYNEQFF.